This T cell receptor (beta chain) comes out of a study of cytomegalovirus exposure and HLA in healthy donors. This clone was counted once. What it binds is unknown. Use of 60 Vbeta and 13 Jbeta primers characterized the PCR. Repertoires were generated with immunoSEQ multiplex PCR, while TCRdb's copy carries only in-frame clones and drops some. The sample records some 150,000 clones, about two thirds being singletons. Germline loops: CDR1 SEHNR, CDR2 FQNEAQ (reference sequence). V lost 8 bases to trimming and J lost 7 bases, with 21 bases between them. This CDR3 has 15 residues. Study results and caveats: There were some public TCRs occurring in many donors, but most TCR sequences were rare.

The clonotype originates from a woman between 40 and 50 years old in good health and CMV-seronegative. The chain uses TRBV7-9 and TRBJ2-1, with TRBD1 as a possible D gene (6 bases). Sequencing was done on a sample of PBMCs. DNA of the CDR3: TGTGCCAGCGTACCTTCCCGGACAGATCTTAATGAGCAGTTCTTC. Amino acid sequence: CASVPSRTDLNEQFF.